This is a list of T cell receptor beta chains from one sample in a study of T-cell reconstitution after alpha-beta-depleted transplantation in children. TCRdb re-called the PCR reads through MiXCR, storing one row per CDR3 protein. The sample lists about 240,000 distinct CDR3 sequences; around 13% were seen once. Here the sequenced sample was PBMCs from the stem cell graft donor, taken from the stem cell graft. All receptors derive from a human donor who donated a stem cell graft to a child with acute lymphoblastic leukemia. Each CDR3 is given with its conserved first and last residue. The D gene is left open where the match is weak. Only part of the rows carry a size: once, few, many, or a class if the clone is expanded.

clone size	V gene	D gene	J gene	CDR3 protein	CDR3 DNA
many	TRBV29-1	.	TRBJ1-2	CSVLDGGHTF	TGCAGCGTTTTGGACGGCGGACACACCTTC
many	TRBV5-1	TRBD1	TRBJ2-2	CASSPLQGATGELFF	TGCGCCAGCAGCCCCCTACAGGGGGCCACCGGGGAGCTGTTTTTT
.	TRBV6-5	.	TRBJ2-7	CASSSTATSYEQYF	TGTGCCAGCAGTTCGACCGCAACCTCCTACGAGCAGTACTTC
few	TRBV11-2	TRBD2	TRBJ2-1	CASSLRLSSGTYNEQFF	TGTGCCAGCAGCTTAAGATTATCTAGCGGGACTTACAATGAGCAGTTCTTC
.	TRBV4-2	.	TRBJ2-7	CASSQDQGREQYF	TGTGCCAGCAGCCAGGACCAGGGCCGCGAGCAGTACTTC
many	TRBV9	TRBD1	TRBJ1-2	CASSGDRGRFYGYTF	TGTGCCAGCAGCGGAGACAGGGGGCGCTTCTATGGCTACACCTTC
many	TRBV7-7	.	TRBJ1-6	CAGVGPRDRRNSPLHF	TGTGCCGGAGTCGGGCCGCGGGATCGCCGGAATTCACCCCTCCACTTT
many	TRBV11-2	TRBD1	TRBJ1-5	CASSPGTGDNQPQHF	TGTGCCAGCAGCCCCGGGACAGGGGATAATCAGCCCCAGCATTTT
few	TRBV6-1	TRBD1	TRBJ1-6	CASSEDRGKGSPLHF	TGTGCCAGCAGTGAGGACAGGGGGAAGGGTTCACCCCTCCACTTT
many	TRBV20-1	.	TRBJ2-7	CSAAGTQNLYEQYF	TGCAGTGCTGCGGGGACGCAAAACCTCTACGAGCAGTACTTC
few	TRBV10-3	.	TRBJ1-5	CAISEGRQASNQPQHF	TGTGCCATCAGTGAAGGGCGGCAGGCGAGCAATCAGCCCCAGCATTTT
many	TRBV7-2	.	TRBJ2-3	CATLVPAASTDTQYF	TGTGCCACCCTCGTCCCAGCGGCCAGCACAGATACGCAGTATTTT
many	TRBV20-1	.	TRBJ1-6	CSARVGGGGINSPLHF	TGCAGTGCTAGAGTAGGAGGTGGGGGCATCAATTCACCCCTCCACTTT
many	TRBV4-3	TRBD2	TRBJ2-1	CASSQRTSYEQFF	TGCGCCAGCAGCCAGAGGACTAGCTATGAGCAGTTCTTC
many	TRBV10-3	TRBD2	TRBJ2-3	CAIASGTSDPYTQYF	TGTGCCATTGCCTCCGGGACTAGCGATCCCTATACGCAGTATTTT
many	TRBV7-8	.	TRBJ1-1	CASSQGYHTEAFF	TGTGCCAGCAGCCAGGGGTACCACACTGAAGCTTTCTTT
many	TRBV20-1	TRBD1	TRBJ1-5	CSARGSDRGSQPQHF	TGCAGTGCTAGAGGGTCGGACAGGGGGAGCCAGCCCCAGCATTTT
many	TRBV6-2/TRBV6-3	TRBD2	TRBJ2-1	CASSPWRGSSYNEQFF	TGTGCCAGCAGTCCCTGGCGGGGGAGCTCCTACAATGAGCAGTTCTTC
many	TRBV12-3/TRBV12-4	.	TRBJ1-1	CASISANTEAFF	TGTGCCAGCATATCCGCGAACACTGAAGCTTTCTTT
.	TRBV2	.	TRBJ1-5	CASRVIGGNQPQHF	TGTGCCAGCAGGGTGATTGGCGGCAATCAGCCCCAGCATTTT
many	TRBV28	.	TRBJ1-1	CASSDDGFVGNTEAFF	TGTGCCAGCAGCGACGACGGGTTCGTCGGGAACACTGAAGCTTTCTTT
many	TRBV29-1	TRBD1	TRBJ2-7	CSVYLRDRGPRDEQYF	TGCAGCGTGTATCTTAGGGACAGGGGGCCCCGCGACGAGCAGTACTTC
many	TRBV20-1	.	TRBJ2-7	CSASPTYYEQYF	TGCAGTGCTAGTCCTACTTACTACGAGCAGTACTTC
many	TRBV20-1	.	TRBJ2-1	CSATQRDEQFF	TGCAGTGCCACCCAGAGAGATGAGCAGTTCTTC
many	TRBV5-1	TRBD1	TRBJ1-2	CASTTLTGNLYGYTF	TGCGCCAGCACCACTCTGACAGGGAACCTCTATGGCTACACCTTC
.	TRBV27	.	TRBJ2-7	CASSLYPASSYEQYF	TGTGCCAGCAGTTTATACCCCGCCAGCTCCTACGAGCAGTACTTC
many	TRBV12-3/TRBV12-4	.	TRBJ2-7	CASSLRGRGEQYF	TGTGCCAGCAGTTTAAGGGGTAGGGGGGAGCAGTACTTC
many	TRBV7-2	TRBD1	TRBJ1-5	CASSMQGGGNQPQHF	TGTGCCAGCAGCATGCAGGGGGGTGGCAATCAGCCCCAGCATTTT
many	TRBV7-9	.	TRBJ2-7	CASSSGTMAYEQYF	TGTGCCAGCAGCTCGGGCACCATGGCCTACGAGCAGTACTTC
.	TRBV28	TRBD1	TRBJ2-1	CASSLDQGANEQFF	TGTGCCAGCAGTCTTGATCAGGGGGCGAATGAGCAGTTCTTC
many	TRBV28	.	TRBJ1-2	CASRDTSYGYTF	TGTGCCAGCAGAGACACCTCCTATGGCTACACCTTC
many	TRBV6-1	.	TRBJ1-1	CASSEEVTEAFF	TGTGCCAGCAGTGAAGAGGTCACCGAAGCTTTCTTT
.	TRBV5-4	TRBD1	TRBJ1-2	CASRLGGTDGYTF	TGTGCCAGCAGGTTGGGCGGGACAGACGGCTACACCTTC
many	TRBV5-6	TRBD2	TRBJ2-7	CASSFGGGAREQYF	TGTGCCAGCAGCTTTGGCGGGGGGGCCCGAGAGCAGTACTTC
many	TRBV6-1	TRBD1	TRBJ1-3	CASRTTGQGPIYF	TGTGCCAGCAGGACAACGGGACAGGGTCCCATATATTTT
many	TRBV28	.	TRBJ1-1	CASSFRNTEAFF	TGTGCCAGCAGTTTCAGAAACACTGAAGCTTTCTTT
many	TRBV12-3/TRBV12-4	TRBD1	TRBJ2-7	CASRAIGTGYEQYF	TGTGCCAGCAGAGCGATTGGGACAGGCTACGAGCAGTACTTC
many	TRBV19	.	TRBJ2-7	CASSIPRPPYEQYF	TGTGCCAGTAGTATCCCGCGACCTCCCTACGAGCAGTACTTC
many	TRBV20-1	.	TRBJ2-7	CSADRPFSYEQYF	TGCAGTGCTGACAGGCCCTTCTCCTACGAGCAGTACTTC
many	TRBV27	.	TRBJ2-7	CASSFVSPSDTPYEQYF	TGTGCCAGCAGTTTCGTCTCCCCGTCTGACACCCCCTACGAGCAGTACTTC
many	TRBV9	.	TRBJ2-7	CASSSRDKGWVNEQYF	TGTGCCAGCAGCTCCCGGGACAAAGGTTGGGTGAACGAGCAGTACTTC
many	TRBV29-1	.	TRBJ2-4	CSVLGAENIQYF	TGCAGCGTTTTGGGGGCCGAAAACATTCAGTACTTC